Listed here are 2 T cell receptor beta chains from one sample, sequenced in a study of T cell responses to AZD1222 COVID-19 vaccine. The repertoire was sequenced with immunoSEQ multiplex PCR; TCRdb's copy has only in-frame clones and lacks some. This table holds more than 110,000 clones, around 90% found once. The sample consisted of peripheral blood, taken on day 0 of AZD1222 vaccination. These receptors were obtained from an adult in good health.

This chain links TRBV9 with TRBJ1-1, with TRBD1 identical over 7 bases. Per germline, CDR1 SGDLS and CDR2 YYNGEE. Unmatched junction bases numbered 10, after V lost 4 bases and J lost 1 base. The CDR3 runs 16 residues. The CDR3 loop reads CASSSGGGVRNTEAFF. The DNA of the CDR3 is TGTGCCAGCAGCTCAGGGGGAGGGGTTAGGAACACTGAAGCTTTCTTT.

V is TRBV20-1 and J is TRBJ2-5; tentatively, D is TRBD1 (6 bases). V was trimmed by 3 bases and J by 2 bases, leaving 16 bases between them. The germline CDR1 and CDR2 sequences are DFQATT and SNEGSKA (reference sequence). The CDR3 has 15 residues. CDR3 sequence: CSASETGSAQETQYF. The CDR3 bases are TGCAGTGCTAGTGAGACAGGCTCGGCTCAAGAGACCCAGTACTTC.